Listed below are T cell receptor beta chains from one sample, sequenced in a study of graft-versus-host responses after intestinal transplantation. Method: immunoSEQ multiplex PCR; TCRdb's copy keeps in-frame clones and lacks some. The sample holds 23,000 or so clones; approximately 82% are singletons and the top ten take roughly 1%. No antigen is known for these receptors. This sample comprised unstimulated CD8+ T cells sorted from spleen or lymph node cells, obtained before transplant. All receptors come from a human donor who was the organ donor for an intestinal transplant. Each CDR3 is given with its conserved first and last residue. Fields, in order: D gene, CDR3 length, V gene, clone size, J gene, CDR3 DNA, CDR3 protein. A D gene is named only where the DNA matches it firmly. Expanded clones get a size class; other rows say once, few or many, or leave the size out.

>-|13|TRBV10-1|-|TRBJ2-1
TGCGCCAGCAGTGAGTTTACAAACAATGAGCAGTTCTTC
CASSEFTNNEQFF
>TRBD2|15|TRBV6-5|once|TRBJ2-1
TGTGCCAGCAGTACCGGGACTAGCGGCCTCGATGAGCAGTTCTTC
CASSTGTSGLDEQFF
>TRBD1|16|TRBV4-1|-|TRBJ1-4
TGCGCCAGCAGCCTATCAGGGGGGACAGGGGAAGAAAAACTGTTTTTT
CASSLSGGTGEEKLFF
>-|13|TRBV27|-|TRBJ2-7
TGTGCCAGCAGTTTATCAGGGGGCTACGAGCAGTACTTC
CASSLSGGYEQYF
>-|12|TRBV7-9|once|TRBJ2-1
TGTGCCAGCAGCTACAGGGTCGATGAGCAGTTCTTC
CASSYRVDEQFF
>-|14|TRBV30|-|TRBJ1-6
TGTGCCTGGAGTGGGGGGGGGATTAATTCACCCCTCCACTTT
CAWSGGGINSPLHF
>TRBD1|15|TRBV2|-|TRBJ1-2
TGTGCCAGCAGTACCCGACAGGGTAGGAACTATGGCTACACCTTC
CASSTRQGRNYGYTF
>-|15|TRBV5-6|few|TRBJ2-7
TGTGCCAGCAGCTTGGCCCCGCCTCGTACCTACGAGCAGTACTTC
CASSLAPPRTYEQYF
>TRBD2|14|TRBV6-5|-|TRBJ2-7
TGTGCCAGCACCATAGCGGGAAGGCTCTACGAGCAGTACTTC
CASTIAGRLYEQYF
>TRBD1|15|TRBV6-5|-|TRBJ2-7
TGTGCCAGCAGCGCCACAGGGGGCGTCGTCTACGAGCAGTACTTC
CASSATGGVVYEQYF
>-|14|TRBV19|-|TRBJ2-7
TGTGCCAGTAGTATTGGGGGGCACTCCTACGAGCAGTACTTC
CASSIGGHSYEQYF
>-|13|TRBV4-1|-|TRBJ1-1
TGCGCCAGCAGCCAACCCGGAGGGAGGGAAGCTTTCTTT
CASSQPGGREAFF
>TRBD2|17|TRBV9|-|TRBJ2-5
TGTGCCAGCAGCCGCTCGCTGGCGGGGGGAACCGGAGAGACCCAGTACTTC
CASSRSLAGGTGETQYF
>TRBD1|14|TRBV6-1|-|TRBJ2-7
TGTGCCAGCAGTGATGGGACAGCCCTCTACGAGCAGTACTTC
CASSDGTALYEQYF
>TRBD1|17|TRBV11-3|-|TRBJ2-1
TGTGCCAGCAGCTTAGACCCTCCGGGACAGGGATCCGATGAGCAGTTCTTC
CASSLDPPGQGSDEQFF
>-|18|TRBV21-1|-|TRBJ2-2
TGTGCCAGCAGCAGCTCCGGACAGGGGCATCGAAGCACCGGGGAGCTGTTTTTT
CASSSSGQGHRSTGELFF
>-|15|TRBV19|few|TRBJ1-2
TGTGCCAGTAGTCCAGGACAAGACTTTAACTATGGCTACACCTTC
CASSPGQDFNYGYTF
>-|16|TRBV5-6|-|TRBJ1-2
TGTGCCAGCAGCTCGGACTTTCAGAAGAGGGTCTATGGCTACACCTTC
CASSSDFQKRVYGYTF
>-|12|TRBV2|few|TRBJ2-7
TGTGCCAGCAGTGGAGGAGCAGGGGACGGGTACTTC
CASSGGAGDGYF
>-|13|TRBV2|-|TRBJ1-1
TGTGCCAGCAGGGAATTCTTAGGAACTGAAGCTTTCTTT
CASREFLGTEAFF
>TRBD2|14|TRBV4-3|-|TRBJ2-5
TGCGCCAGCAGCCAAGCGGGGGGGAGGGAGACCCAGTACTTC
CASSQAGGRETQYF
>-|16|TRBV7-6|-|TRBJ2-7
TGTGCCAGCAGCTTAGAGTCTGGGCAACGTCCCTACGAGCAGTACTTC
CASSLESGQRPYEQYF
>-|12|TRBV6-5|-|TRBJ1-1
TGTGCCAGCAGTTACGAGGGCCGGAAAGCTTTCTTT
CASSYEGRKAFF
>-|13|TRBV7-9|-|TRBJ2-3
TGTGCCAGCAGCTTAGGGGGGGACCCAAATGGGTATTTT
CASSLGGDPNGYF
>-|12|TRBV2|-|TRBJ1-1
TGTGCCAGCAGTGAAGGGCGGATTGAAGCTTTCTTT
CASSEGRIEAFF
>TRBD2|16|TRBV4-1|-|TRBJ2-2
TGCGCCAGCAGCCAAGCTAGCGGGAGGGCCACCGGGGAGCTGTTTTTT
CASSQASGRATGELFF
>-|13|TRBV4-1|once|TRBJ2-7
TGCGCCAGCAGCCAGGGGGCCTCCTACGAGCAGTACTTC
CASSQGASYEQYF
>-|15|TRBV4-3|-|TRBJ2-3
TGCGCCAGCAGCCAAGAAGGCTCTAGCACAGATACGCAGTATTTT
CASSQEGSSTDTQYF
>-|12|TRBV5-1|-|TRBJ2-1
TGCGCCAGCAGCCTCATTAACGGTGAGCAGTTCTTC
CASSLINGEQFF
>-|16|TRBV9|-|TRBJ2-1
TGTGCCAGCAGCGTAGACTCTGGCGGGGCCTACAATGAGCAGTTCTTC
CASSVDSGGAYNEQFF
>TRBD1|15|TRBV29-1|-|TRBJ1-4
TGCAGCGTTGAAGAGGGACAGGGAACTAATGAAAAACTGTTTTTT
CSVEEGQGTNEKLFF
>-|12|TRBV6-4|once|TRBJ1-3
TGTGCCAGCAGTGACCCTGGAAACACCATATATTTT
CASSDPGNTIYF
>-|10|TRBV2|few|TRBJ1-1
TGTGCCAGCAGTGGTGGCAGAGCTTTCTTT
CASSGGRAFF
>TRBD1|12|TRBV27|-|TRBJ1-1
TGTGCCAGCAGACGACAGGGTAGTGAAGCTTTCTTT
CASRRQGSEAFF
>TRBD2|14|TRBV10-2|-|TRBJ2-1
TGCGCCCGCTCGCGGGGGGGGCGAGTGAGTGAGCAGTTCTTC
CARSRGGRVSEQFF
>-|16|TRBV27|-|TRBJ2-5
TGTGCCAGCTCCTCAATCACTAGCAGCCTTGCAGAGACCCAGTACTTC
CASSSITSSLAETQYF
>-|12|TRBV5-1|-|TRBJ2-3
TGCGCCAGCAGAGGGGCCACAGATACGCAGTATTTT
CASRGATDTQYF
>-|15|TRBV27|-|TRBJ2-2
TGTGCCAGCGGTTTTAGGGGCGGCATGCCCGGGGAGCTGTTTTTT
CASGFRGGMPGELFF
>TRBD1|12|TRBV19|-|TRBJ2-1
TGTGCCAGTAGTATACCAGGGGGTGAGCAGTTCTTC
CASSIPGGEQFF
>-|14|TRBV27|-|TRBJ2-7
TGTGCCAGCTCTGACGGTTTAAGCTCCTACGAGCAGTACTTC
CASSDGLSSYEQYF
>-|13|TRBV15|-|TRBJ2-5
TGTGCCACCAGCGGAGACACCAAAGAGACCCAGTACTTC
CATSGDTKETQYF
>-|13|TRBV25-1|-|TRBJ2-1
TGTGCCAGCAGTGAGCTGATCGTCGATGAGCAGTTCTTC
CASSELIVDEQFF
>-|15|TRBV27|-|TRBJ2-1
TGTGCCAGCAATTGGGACAAGCGGCCCAACAATGAGCAGTTCTTC
CASNWDKRPNNEQFF
>-|14|TRBV5-1|-|TRBJ2-1
TGCGCCAGCAGCTTAAGAGGGGCCTACAATGAGCAGTTCTTC
CASSLRGAYNEQFF
>-|13|TRBV4-2|-|TRBJ2-3
TGTGCCAGCAGCCCTCCTGACACAGATACGCAGTATTTT
CASSPPDTDTQYF
>-|15|TRBV4-1|-|TRBJ1-2
TGCGCCAGCAGCCAAGAACTCAGCCTTAACTATGGCTACACCTTC
CASSQELSLNYGYTF
>-|13|TRBV6-1|-|TRBJ1-6
TGTGCCAGCAGTGAAGACTCGGCCGTCCCCCTCCACTTT
CASSEDSAVPLHF
>-|12|TRBV19|-|TRBJ2-7
TGTGCCAGTAGTTCGGGCCCATACGAGCAGTACTTC
CASSSGPYEQYF
>-|14|TRBV19|-|TRBJ1-5
TGTGCCACCATAGGGGGGGGCAGCAATCAGCCCCAGCATTTT
CATIGGGSNQPQHF